One TCR beta chain is described in this entry. The antigen remains undetermined. This sample is drawn from a study of vaccination effects on CD4 cells after COVID-19. The wider study: Either the BNT162b2 or mRNA-1273 vaccine was given to participants in two doses.

Clones were read by immunoSEQ multiplex PCR, and TCRdb kept only the in-frame ones, dropping some. Here the sample spans over 25,000 clones, more than 65% being singletons. In the ViraFEST assay, antigen-specific CD4+ clonotypes were identified by expansion after peptide-pool stimulation. Isolating CD4+ T cells followed roughly ten days of culture. Previously uninfected by SARS-CoV-2, the vaccine recipients also showed negative nucleocapsid antibodies. After about 2 million PBMC were placed in each well, they were cultured with around 10 IU/ml IL-2 and about 10 ug/ml peptides. Findings of the study overall: Common cold coronaviruses were cross-recognized by only 1 of 255 vaccine-induced clones in healthy vaccinees. Early post-infection timepoints were absent, and convalescent patients were few.

The clonotype was recovered from a human donor who received a COVID-19 vaccine. The source material was CD4+ T cells from PBMCs cultured with HCoV-NL63 spike peptides, sampled before COVID-19 vaccination.

For the CDR3, the DNA is TGTGCCAGCAGGACCCCGGGCAAACCTAACTATGGCTACACCTTC. Residues: CASRTPGKPNYGYTF. V is TRBV28 and J is TRBJ1-2; D gene unclear. Trimming stripped 6 bases from V and 0 bases from J, with 14 bases between. The CDR3 runs 15 residues. Germline loops: CDR1 MDHEN, CDR2 SYDVKM.